Given below is one T cell receptor beta chain in context. TCR beta was sequenced from blood CD8+ and CD4+ T cells. TEMRA cells underwent FACS enrichment and CD8+ and CD4+ T cells underwent negative isolation. The authors reverse transcribed about 0.5 to 1 ug RNA with random hexamers. Across 54 Vbeta and 13 Jbeta, immunoSEQ multiplex PCR amplified TCR beta CDR3. TCRdb recomputed calls from the immunoSEQ multiplex PCR reads with MiXCR, one row per CDR3 protein. Here the sample spans around 300,000 distinct CDR3 sequences, approximately 85% being singletons. The CDR3 is 14 residues long. Germline loops: CDR1 LNHDA, CDR2 SQIVND (reference sequence). V lost 3 bases, J lost 6 bases, and 14 bases lay in between. The data originate from a study of CD8 T cells in Susac syndrome.

Sequencing input: CD8+ T cells from PBMCs. The chain has TRBV19 and TRBJ1-1, with a tentative D call TRBD1 (5 bases). This sequence originates from a human donor with multiple sclerosis. CDR3: CASSMAGDVAEAFF. CDR3 sequence (DNA): TGTGCCAGTAGTATGGCGGGGGACGTCGCTGAAGCTTTCTTT.